This T cell receptor beta chain came from a study of technical replicates of blood from a few donors. This table comes from immunoSEQ multiplex PCR, and its TCRdb copy is limited to in-frame clones, with some not included. The table shows 65,000 to 90,000 clones, with just over 90% occurring only once. The CDR3 spans 12 residues. Trimming stripped 5 bases from V and 0 bases from J, with 7 bases between. Germline CDR1 is GTSNPN and CDR2 is SVGIG (reference sequence). The source of this sequence is a human donor in good health. The V and J genes are TRBV30 and TRBJ2-5; D call uncertain. The sample taken for sequencing was T cells isolated from PBMCs. CDR3 sequence reads: CAWSANQETQYF. The CDR3 region has the DNA TGTGCCTGGTCCGCTAACCAAGAGACCCAGTACTTC.